This TCR beta chain was found in a study of cytomegalovirus exposure and HLA in healthy donors (dated by TCRdb to the late 2010s). In the study overall: An earlier analysis of approximately 600 of the donors reported 250 to 300 Gb of sequence data and 100 million to 140 million unique TCR beta sequences from about 200 million T cells. About 310 gigabases of sequencing data and approximately 85 million unique TCR sequences were included in an early release covering about 700 HLA-typed donors. Of the roughly 390 genotyped donors, approximately 83% fell in the genetic ancestry cluster associated with self-reported Caucasian donors. The aim of the study was to test whether cataloging public T cell receptors could identify signatures of past pathogen exposure. The T cell repertoires of 666 subjects were profiled by immunosequencing and related to cytomegalovirus serostatus. A separate validation cohort of approximately 120 different subjects was used in addition to the 666-subject first cohort. To predict cytomegalovirus infection status, the study brought together high-throughput TCR immunosequencing, statistical association of individual TCRs with disease status, and machine learning. A later analysis re-examined previously published TCR beta repertoires from just over 650 donors and added high-resolution HLA genotyping to investigate patterns of TCR occurrence. Rather than using new phenotypic data, the later analysis identified candidate immune exposures from TCR beta sequences and from how often those sequences occurred across donors. In an earlier analysis of a few hundred of the donors, high-throughput TCR beta sequencing was used to judge whether each TCR beta V gene segment behaved as functional or pseudogenic. Donor age, sex, ethnicity and CMV serostatus were compiled alongside the repertoire data. A later genetic analysis used genome-wide SNP genotypes for about three fifths of the 666 donors, treating that subset as a discovery cohort. Every discovery cohort repertoire had been produced on one sequencing platform. HLA typing included class I and class II loci at four-digit resolution. The number of donors typed differed by locus, with about 629-630 for A, B, C, DRB1 and DQB1, 522 for DQA1, 600 to 610 for DPA1, and about 450 for DPB1. Because of strong linkage in the cohort, four or five DR-DQ haplotypes were treated as single units for association and clustering. Across around 400 genotyped donors of the cohort, an average of about 240,000 unique TCR beta nucleotide sequences per donor were sequenced, and around 19% of those sequences were non-productive. Paper-wide results and their limitations: Compared with equally common non-associated chains, HLA-associated TCR beta chains in a later analysis were more clonally expanded and had lower generation probabilities. The authors suggested that the approach could potentially be generalized to other disease states and immunological phenotypes. In a later analysis, TCR association rates were found to vary across HLA loci, with the most associated TCRs seen for DRB1 alleles and the fewest for HLA-C alleles. Approximately 16 rarely observed V segments, including chromosome 9 orphons, were excluded from the earlier analysis of approximately 600 of the donors because counts were too low. Only TCR beta chains were sequenced in this cohort, and the absence of alpha or paired-chain data limited detectable features. A further reported finding was that TCR beta sequences accurately predicted the HLA-A and HLA-B alleles for most subjects in the first cohort. Strong co-occurrence of HLA alleles, especially DR and DQ, made assigning TCR associations to individual alleles difficult. Presence/absence analyses assumed roughly uniform sequencing depth across donors, an assumption that may not hold. The study gave a list of over 150 TCR beta chains associated with cytomegalovirus. A cluster of highly shared sequence variants was judged likely to be a technical artifact of the sequencing pipeline. CMV serostatus was the only immune exposure information available for the cohort. In an earlier analysis of 450 to 750 of the donors, most TCR beta V segments appeared in productive rearrangements about 87% or about 30% of the time, broadly matching IMGT annotations. A later genetic analysis reported fewer N-insertions in productive TCRs among donors in an Asian-associated ancestry cluster than the roughly 700-donor mean. A later analysis found that most CMV-associated TCR beta chains appeared HLA-restricted, with HLA associations seemingly driven largely by CMV exposure. A later analysis reported that several top co-occurrence clusters appeared linked to parvovirus B19, influenza, CMV and Epstein-Barr virus. Because the 87-base-pair reads could not distinguish some IMGT-functional V segments, including TRBV6-2 and TRBV6-3, those segments were excluded. Three of the identified cytomegalovirus-associated TCR beta chains were confirmed in vitro to be specific for cytomegalovirus antigens. Correlated functional status among segregating V segments might reflect linkage disequilibrium, but an unknown experimental factor could not be ruled out. The classifier was reported to diagnose cytomegalovirus status with high specificity and sensitivity in both the original and validation cohorts. In a later genetic analysis, a missense DCLRE1C variant was associated with V-gene and J-gene trimming of TCR beta chains, and the association was replicated in an independent cohort. Most TCR sequences were observed very rarely across donors, whereas some public TCRs were present in many individuals. In a later analysis, around 17,000 TCR beta sequences were associated with specific HLA alleles at a false discovery rate of 0.05. Because some donors lacked HLA typing at each locus, the association tests relied only on the typed subset.

A remark on this clone: Its target antigen remains unknown. Per-base quality was not reported, and no clone a single base away is much larger than it.

In total, 666 healthy bone marrow donors made up the cohort. Cohort members were all nominally healthy when sampled, although unrecorded immune exposures were likely present. The donor tested CMV seropositive, placing the donor among the 290 or so seropositive members of the cohort. A peripheral blood sample was provided by each donor, and peripheral blood mononuclear cells were used for TCR beta sequencing. The Qiagen DNeasy Blood Extraction Kit was used to extract genomic DNA from the blood cell samples. Library creation used the immunoSEQ multiplex PCR assay. For the multiplex PCR, a mixture combining 60 forward primers for TCR Vbeta segments and 13 reverse primers for TCR Jbeta segments was used. A multiplex PCR assay on genomic DNA amplified the CDR3 region of rearranged TCR beta genes. The amplified TCR beta libraries were sequenced on the Illumina HiSeq System as 87-base-pair reads. In the authors' own workflow: A later analysis tallied roughly 76 million unique TCR beta chains across the 700 or so repertoires, and approximately 12 million of those chains were shared by two or more donors. Raw reads were error-corrected and collapsed into unique sequences with a nearest-neighbor algorithm that merged closely related sequences to remove PCR and sequencing errors. CDR3 sequences were aligned to IMGT reference sequences to assign V, D and J gene segments. Each retained sequence needed at least a six-nucleotide match to both a V gene segment and a J gene segment. A rearrangement was called productive if the CDR3 had no stop codons and remained in frame with V and J, and every other rearrangement was called non-productive. CDR3 was defined by IMGT convention, running from the second conserved V-encoded cysteine to the conserved J-encoded phenylalanine. The earlier analysis of about 590 of the donors excluded sequences that lacked an unambiguous match to a single V gene segment. An earlier analysis of about 590 of the donors classified V segments as functional when productive rearrangements were above 56.7% and as segregating when the standard deviation between donors was above 5%. A statistical classification framework was developed to diagnose cytomegalovirus status using the catalog of TCR beta chain sequences. In a later analysis, TCR nucleotide sequences were compared against IMGT/GENE-DB human TR gene sequences so that V and J genes could be assigned. The TCRdist pipeline was used in a later analysis to assign CDR3 sequences and most-parsimonious VDJ recombination scenarios. In a later analysis, every TCR beta chain was defined by the combination of its CDR3 amino acid sequence and its V-gene family, and reads without a unique V-gene family were dropped. To address suspected cross-contamination and a sequencing artifact, a later analysis removed several hundred highly shared, low-generation-probability nucleotide sequences. In a later analysis, a clonal expansion index was calculated for each public chain from normalized within-repertoire ranks of inferred template counts. In a later analysis, generation probabilities were computed with a VDJ recombination model fitted to out-of-frame rearrangements, and the resulting probabilities were checked against IGoR. A later analysis scored TCR-TCR, TCR-HLA and TCR-CMV co-occurrence with hypergeometric tests, applying a repertoire-size bias correction to TCR pairs. In a later analysis, false discovery rates were estimated by permuting HLA or CMV assignments 20 times. In a later analysis, co-occurring TCRs were grouped with DBSCAN, and TCRdist sequence similarity was added when clustering was performed within HLA-allele-positive subsets. For co-occurrence clustering, repertoires with fewer than 30,000 or more than 120,000 public chains were excluded, along with about five repertoires with anomalous nucleotide sharing. TCRdb provides this immuneACCESS table in a form limited to in-frame rearrangements. Some clones are lacking; in checked studies, under half of them reflect an unresolved V gene, and why the rest are absent is not known. Clone size and the V and J calls come from that table; the DNA yielded D and trimming. The sample table contains 240,000 or so clones; only one count was recorded for around 80% of them. The top ten constitute 5.4% of the sample.

Sequences SGHTA (CDR1) and FQGTGA (CDR2) are obtained from the germline V gene. V lost 5 bases and J lost 6 bases, and the count of bases not matched to a germline gene is 4. The CDR3 contains 14 residues, cysteine and phenylalanine counted. Only CDR3 DNA is held: 42 bases, read in frame from base 1. The sequenced sample was PBMCs. The chain employs TRBV7-3 and TRBJ2-2; 9 central bases correspond to TRBD1. The clonotype was recovered from a woman aged 40 to 49 in good health and CMV-seropositive. The DNA sequence reads TGTGCCAGCAGCCCCTGGACAGGGGCCGGGGAGCTGTTTTTT. Translation gives CASSPWTGAGELFF.